A selection of T cell receptor beta chains follows, all from one sample in a study of blood T cell repertoires in COVID-19. The method was immunoSEQ multiplex PCR; TCRdb's version includes in-frame clones alone and lacks a portion of them. The table lists 150,000 to 200,000 clones, 88% of them singletons. Material for sequencing was peripheral blood. These receptors originate from a man in his 60s with acute or convalescent COVID-19. The CDR3 runs from the conserved cysteine through the conserved F or W. Each record gives: D gene, J gene, V gene, clone size, CDR3 protein, CDR3 DNA. A D gene is named only where the DNA matches it firmly. Only part of the rows carry a size: once, few, many, or a class if the clone is expanded.

d_gene: NA
j_gene: TRBJ2-5
v_gene: TRBV2
abundance: NA
CDR3aa: CASSDRVETQYF
CDR3nt: TGTGCCAGCAGTGATCGGGTAGAGACCCAGTACTTC

d_gene: TRBD2
j_gene: TRBJ2-1
v_gene: TRBV2
abundance: NA
CDR3aa: CASSLRLAGGSYNEQFF
CDR3nt: TGTGCCAGCAGTTTAAGACTAGCGGGAGGGTCCTACAATGAGCAGTTCTTC

d_gene: NA
j_gene: TRBJ1-4
v_gene: TRBV6-6
abundance: NA
CDR3aa: CASSYPHRAEDEKLFF
CDR3nt: TGTGCCAGCAGTTACCCCCACAGGGCCGAAGATGAAAAACTGTTTTTT

d_gene: NA
j_gene: TRBJ2-2
v_gene: TRBV11-3
abundance: NA
CDR3aa: CASSLGAGAVDTGELFF
CDR3nt: TGTGCCAGCAGCTTAGGGGCAGGGGCTGTGGACACCGGGGAGCTGTTTTTT

d_gene: TRBD2
j_gene: TRBJ2-1
v_gene: TRBV19
abundance: NA
CDR3aa: CASSPRGLAGPNEQFF
CDR3nt: TGTGCCAGTAGTCCCCGGGGGTTAGCGGGTCCCAATGAGCAGTTCTTC

d_gene: NA
j_gene: TRBJ2-1
v_gene: TRBV19
abundance: NA
CDR3aa: CASRGGRDEQFF
CDR3nt: TGTGCCAGTAGGGGGGGGCGCGATGAGCAGTTCTTC

d_gene: NA
j_gene: TRBJ1-4
v_gene: TRBV11-3
abundance: NA
CDR3aa: CASSFDPGIVSGKLFF
CDR3nt: TGTGCCAGCAGCTTCGACCCTGGGATCGTTAGCGGAAAACTGTTTTTT

d_gene: NA
j_gene: TRBJ1-2
v_gene: TRBV2
abundance: NA
CDR3aa: CASSEQQGTYGYTF
CDR3nt: TGTGCCAGCAGTGAACAACAGGGCACCTATGGCTACACCTTC

d_gene: TRBD1
j_gene: TRBJ1-2
v_gene: TRBV6-6
abundance: NA
CDR3aa: CASSYKMTGSGYTF
CDR3nt: TGTGCCAGCAGTTACAAGATGACAGGGAGTGGCTACACCTTC

d_gene: TRBD1
j_gene: TRBJ2-7
v_gene: TRBV27
abundance: NA
CDR3aa: CASSYRGTLYEQYF
CDR3nt: TGTGCCAGCAGTTACAGGGGAACCCTCTACGAGCAGTACTTC

d_gene: TRBD1
j_gene: TRBJ2-6
v_gene: TRBV19
abundance: NA
CDR3aa: CASSIRTGGSGSGANVLTF
CDR3nt: TGTGCCAGTAGTATACGGACAGGGGGTAGTGGGTCTGGGGCCAACGTCCTGACTTTC

d_gene: NA
j_gene: TRBJ1-1
v_gene: TRBV18
abundance: NA
CDR3aa: CASSPPSQGLWAFF
CDR3nt: TGTGCCAGCTCACCACCGAGCCAGGGATTATGGGCTTTCTTT

d_gene: NA
j_gene: TRBJ1-2
v_gene: TRBV10-1
abundance: once
CDR3aa: CASSETANYGYTF
CDR3nt: TGCGCCAGCAGTGAAACGGCTAACTATGGCTACACCTTC

d_gene: NA
j_gene: TRBJ1-2
v_gene: TRBV14
abundance: NA
CDR3aa: CASSQVIGGPPGYTF
CDR3nt: TGTGCCAGCAGCCAAGTAATAGGAGGGCCTCCTGGCTACACCTTC

d_gene: TRBD2
j_gene: TRBJ2-5
v_gene: TRBV12-3/TRBV12-4
abundance: NA
CDR3aa: CASSAGRQETQYF
CDR3nt: TGTGCCAGCAGTGCCGGGAGGCAAGAGACCCAGTACTTC

d_gene: NA
j_gene: TRBJ2-3
v_gene: TRBV24-1
abundance: NA
CDR3aa: CATSDLPPVDTQYF
CDR3nt: TGTGCCACCAGTGATTTGCCCCCAGTCGATACGCAGTATTTT

d_gene: NA
j_gene: TRBJ2-2
v_gene: TRBV6-2/TRBV6-3
abundance: few
CDR3aa: CASSYGRGGGQNTGELFF
CDR3nt: TGTGCCAGCAGTTACGGAAGGGGCGGGGGCCAGAACACCGGGGAGCTGTTTTTT

d_gene: TRBD1
j_gene: TRBJ1-4
v_gene: TRBV7-9
abundance: NA
CDR3aa: CASSVSTGIGEKLFF
CDR3nt: TGTGCCAGCAGCGTCTCGACAGGGATTGGAGAAAAACTGTTTTTT

d_gene: TRBD1
j_gene: TRBJ2-2
v_gene: TRBV5-5
abundance: NA
CDR3aa: CASSPGTDNKWGELFF
CDR3nt: TGTGCCAGCAGCCCAGGGACAGATAACAAGTGGGGGGAGCTGTTTTTT

d_gene: NA
j_gene: TRBJ1-1
v_gene: TRBV3-1/TRBV3-2
abundance: NA
CDR3aa: CASSHRHHNTEAFF
CDR3nt: TGTGCCAGCAGCCACAGGCACCATAACACTGAAGCTTTCTTT

d_gene: NA
j_gene: TRBJ2-3
v_gene: TRBV5-4
abundance: once
CDR3aa: CASSLDFADTQYF
CDR3nt: TGTGCCAGCAGCTTGGATTTCGCGGATACGCAGTATTTT

d_gene: TRBD1
j_gene: TRBJ1-3
v_gene: TRBV28
abundance: NA
CDR3aa: CASSVPGQGSGNTIYF
CDR3nt: TGTGCCAGCAGTGTTCCAGGACAGGGCTCTGGAAACACCATATATTTT

d_gene: TRBD1
j_gene: TRBJ1-1
v_gene: TRBV10-3
abundance: NA
CDR3aa: CAISESGQLNTEAFF
CDR3nt: TGTGCCATCAGTGAGTCGGGACAGTTGAACACTGAAGCTTTCTTT

d_gene: NA
j_gene: TRBJ1-1
v_gene: TRBV7-8
abundance: NA
CDR3aa: CASYLGGRNTEAFF
CDR3nt: TGTGCCAGCTATCTGGGAGGGAGAAACACTGAAGCTTTCTTT

d_gene: NA
j_gene: TRBJ2-1
v_gene: TRBV9
abundance: once
CDR3aa: CASSAEGSGSSYNEQFF
CDR3nt: TGTGCCAGCAGCGCCGAAGGAAGCGGGTCAAGCTACAATGAGCAGTTCTTC

d_gene: NA
j_gene: TRBJ1-5
v_gene: TRBV7-8
abundance: NA
CDR3aa: CASSLAGQRNQPQHF
CDR3nt: TGTGCCAGCAGCTTAGCTGGACAGCGCAATCAGCCCCAGCATTTT

d_gene: TRBD2
j_gene: TRBJ2-1
v_gene: TRBV9
abundance: NA
CDR3aa: CASSVGSGYYNEQFF
CDR3nt: TGTGCCAGCAGCGTAGGTAGCGGGTACTACAATGAGCAGTTCTTC

d_gene: TRBD1
j_gene: TRBJ1-5
v_gene: TRBV19
abundance: NA
CDR3aa: CASSVTGDQPQHF
CDR3nt: TGTGCCAGTAGTGTGACAGGGGATCAGCCCCAGCATTTT

d_gene: TRBD2
j_gene: TRBJ2-3
v_gene: TRBV2
abundance: NA
CDR3aa: CASRRGSNTDTQYF
CDR3nt: TGTGCCAGCAGGCGGGGGTCCAATACAGATACGCAGTATTTT

d_gene: NA
j_gene: TRBJ1-2
v_gene: TRBV24-1
abundance: NA
CDR3aa: CATRPNIGDGYTF
CDR3nt: TGTGCCACCAGACCAAATATCGGGGATGGCTACACCTTC

d_gene: NA
j_gene: TRBJ2-5
v_gene: TRBV7-9
abundance: NA
CDR3aa: CASSLMIGGETQYF
CDR3nt: TGTGCCAGCAGCTTAATGATCGGGGGAGAGACCCAGTACTTC

d_gene: TRBD2
j_gene: TRBJ2-5
v_gene: TRBV5-6
abundance: NA
CDR3aa: CASSRRTSGAETQYF
CDR3nt: TGTGCCAGCAGCAGGAGGACTAGCGGGGCCGAGACCCAGTACTTC

d_gene: TRBD1
j_gene: TRBJ2-1
v_gene: TRBV5-1
abundance: NA
CDR3aa: CASSRQGELNEQFF
CDR3nt: TGCGCCAGCAGCCGACAGGGGGAGCTCAATGAGCAGTTCTTC

d_gene: NA
j_gene: TRBJ1-1
v_gene: TRBV4-1
abundance: NA
CDR3aa: CASSHGGPMNTEAFF
CDR3nt: TGCGCCAGCAGCCACGGCGGTCCGATGAACACTGAAGCTTTCTTT

d_gene: NA
j_gene: TRBJ2-3
v_gene: TRBV7-2
abundance: NA
CDR3aa: CASSLVSVGRGTDTQYF
CDR3nt: TGTGCCAGCAGCTTAGTATCTGTCGGCAGGGGCACAGATACGCAGTATTTT

d_gene: NA
j_gene: TRBJ2-6
v_gene: TRBV19
abundance: NA
CDR3aa: CASSITSLSGANVLTF
CDR3nt: TGTGCCAGTAGTATAACGAGCCTCTCTGGGGCCAACGTCCTGACTTTC

d_gene: NA
j_gene: TRBJ2-2
v_gene: TRBV2
abundance: NA
CDR3aa: CASNRINTGELFF
CDR3nt: TGTGCCAGCAACAGGATTAACACCGGGGAGCTGTTTTTT

d_gene: NA
j_gene: TRBJ2-2
v_gene: TRBV27
abundance: NA
CDR3aa: CASSFLETGELFF
CDR3nt: TGTGCCAGCAGTTTCCTAGAGACCGGGGAGCTGTTTTTT

d_gene: TRBD1
j_gene: TRBJ1-2
v_gene: TRBV7-3
abundance: NA
CDR3aa: CASSLTGGHGYTF
CDR3nt: TGTGCCAGCAGCTTGACAGGGGGGCATGGCTACACCTTC

d_gene: NA
j_gene: TRBJ1-5
v_gene: TRBV24-1
abundance: few
CDR3aa: CATSTGESIRQPQHF
CDR3nt: TGTGCCACCTCGACTGGGGAGAGTATTCGTCAGCCCCAGCATTTT

d_gene: NA
j_gene: TRBJ2-4
v_gene: TRBV21-1
abundance: NA
CDR3aa: CASSTIDRVPFF
CDR3nt: TGTGCCAGCAGCACTATTGACAGGGTTCCCTTCTTC

d_gene: TRBD1
j_gene: TRBJ1-5
v_gene: TRBV6-5
abundance: NA
CDR3aa: CASSFTGASNQPQHF
CDR3nt: TGTGCCAGCAGTTTTACAGGGGCCAGCAATCAGCCCCAGCATTTT

d_gene: NA
j_gene: TRBJ2-3
v_gene: TRBV5-6
abundance: NA
CDR3aa: CASSLRGGTDTQYF
CDR3nt: TGTGCCAGCAGCTTGCGGGGTGGGACAGATACGCAGTATTTT

d_gene: TRBD1
j_gene: TRBJ1-2
v_gene: TRBV11-2
abundance: NA
CDR3aa: CASSLDRTGGGYTF
CDR3nt: TGTGCCAGCAGCTTAGATCGGACAGGTGGGGGCTACACCTTC

d_gene: NA
j_gene: TRBJ2-7
v_gene: TRBV11-3
abundance: NA
CDR3aa: CASSLVVSALSYEQYF
CDR3nt: TGTGCCAGCAGCTTAGTTGTTAGCGCCCTCTCCTACGAGCAGTACTTC

d_gene: NA
j_gene: TRBJ1-3
v_gene: TRBV5-1
abundance: NA
CDR3aa: CASSLVPGVGGNTIYF
CDR3nt: TGCGCCAGCAGCTTGGTGCCGGGAGTGGGAGGAAACACCATATATTTT

d_gene: NA
j_gene: TRBJ1-4
v_gene: TRBV5-5
abundance: NA
CDR3aa: CASSLDRGSSEKLFF
CDR3nt: TGTGCCAGCAGCCTGGACCGGGGTAGCTCGGAAAAACTGTTTTTT

d_gene: NA
j_gene: TRBJ2-2
v_gene: TRBV24-1
abundance: once
CDR3aa: CATSDEDTYTGELFF
CDR3nt: TGTGCCACCAGTGATGAGGACACATACACCGGGGAGCTGTTTTTT

d_gene: TRBD1
j_gene: TRBJ2-7
v_gene: TRBV7-6
abundance: NA
CDR3aa: CASSLVSLSGTAFYEQYF
CDR3nt: TGTGCCAGCAGCTTAGTTAGCTTATCCGGGACAGCCTTCTACGAGCAGTACTTC

d_gene: TRBD2
j_gene: TRBJ2-7
v_gene: TRBV7-6
abundance: NA
CDR3aa: CASSRSGGPNEQYF
CDR3nt: TGTGCCAGCAGCAGATCGGGAGGCCCCAACGAGCAGTACTTC

d_gene: NA
j_gene: TRBJ1-3
v_gene: TRBV15
abundance: NA
CDR3aa: CATSRATGTTGNTIYF
CDR3nt: TGTGCCACCAGCAGAGCGACGGGGACAACTGGAAACACCATATATTTT

d_gene: NA
j_gene: TRBJ1-5
v_gene: TRBV5-1
abundance: NA
CDR3aa: CASRRGSGNQPQHF
CDR3nt: TGCGCCAGCAGGAGGGGGTCTGGCAATCAGCCCCAGCATTTT

d_gene: TRBD1
j_gene: TRBJ2-2
v_gene: TRBV4-3
abundance: once
CDR3aa: CASSQEGTGGRLELFF
CDR3nt: TGCGCCAGCAGCCAAGAGGGGACAGGGGGAAGGCTGGAGCTGTTTTTT

d_gene: NA
j_gene: TRBJ1-1
v_gene: TRBV7-9
abundance: NA
CDR3aa: CASSPGAGGNTEAFF
CDR3nt: TGTGCCAGCAGCCCGGGGGCGGGAGGGAACACTGAAGCTTTCTTT

d_gene: TRBD1
j_gene: TRBJ1-2
v_gene: TRBV27
abundance: NA
CDR3aa: CASSRGQGGYGHTF
CDR3nt: TGTGCCAGCAGCCGGGGACAGGGAGGCTATGGCCACACCTTC

d_gene: TRBD2
j_gene: TRBJ2-3
v_gene: TRBV19
abundance: NA
CDR3aa: CASSIPAGGLPDTQYF
CDR3nt: TGTGCCAGTAGTATCCCAGCGGGGGGCCTTCCAGATACGCAGTATTTT

d_gene: NA
j_gene: TRBJ1-2
v_gene: TRBV11-1
abundance: NA
CDR3aa: CASSFGSDLGYGYTF
CDR3nt: TGTGCCAGCAGCTTTGGTAGCGACTTGGGGTATGGCTACACCTTC

d_gene: NA
j_gene: TRBJ1-1
v_gene: TRBV3-1/TRBV3-2
abundance: few
CDR3aa: CASSPSDRSNTEAFF
CDR3nt: TGTGCCAGCAGCCCAAGCGACAGATCAAACACTGAAGCTTTCTTT

d_gene: NA
j_gene: TRBJ1-1
v_gene: TRBV6-5
abundance: NA
CDR3aa: CASSSPGQATEAFF
CDR3nt: TGTGCCAGCAGTTCCCCGGGACAAGCGACTGAAGCTTTCTTT

d_gene: TRBD1
j_gene: TRBJ1-2
v_gene: TRBV5-4
abundance: NA
CDR3aa: CASSLGGQGIDYGYTF
CDR3nt: TGTGCCAGCAGCTTAGGGGGACAGGGGATCGACTATGGCTACACCTTC